The 18 T cell receptor beta chains below come from one sample, sequenced in a study of OX40 agonist ivuxolimab in advanced cancers. Profiling relied on immunoSEQ multiplex PCR, and the TCRdb table lists in-frame clones only, not all of them. Here the sample spans 35,000 to 55,000 clones, about 94% being singletons. The sample consisted of CD4+ or CD8+ T cells sorted from blood, taken in a trial of the OX40 agonist ivuxolimab. The source is an adult with an advanced solid tumor such as melanoma, head and neck, liver or kidney cancer.

This chain uses TRBV9 with TRBJ2-1, with D possibly being TRBD2 (6 bases). The CDR3 has 16 amino acids. Germline loops: CDR1 SGDLS, CDR2 YYNGEE. Trimming cost V 3 bases and J 2 bases, with 15 bases left between them. The CDR3 spells CASSASGTGTYNEQFF. CDR3 in DNA: TGTGCCAGCAGCGCGTCCGGGACTGGGACCTACAATGAGCAGTTCTTC.

This rearrangement joins TRBV27 to TRBJ2-7; the D gene is possibly TRBD1 (6 bases). CDR3 size: 16 residues. The germline V gene encodes CDR1 MNHEY and CDR2 SMNVEV (reference sequence). Between the trimmed V and J ends, which lost 6 bases and 4 bases, there was a span of 22 bases. This CDR3 reads CASSRGAGDNRYEQYF. CDR3 bases: TGTGCCAGCAGCCGCGGCGCTGGGGACAATAGGTACGAGCAGTACTTC.

The gene calls are TRBV9 and TRBJ2-7, with D possibly called TRBD1 or TRBD2 (5 bases each). Per germline, CDR1 SGDLS and CDR2 YYNGEE. V was cut by 4 bases and J by 4 bases, with 15 bases left in between. The CDR3 has 14 residues. CDR3 nucleotides: TGTGCCAGCAGCCTTTCTGGGACGGAGTACGAGCAGTACTTC. Its protein is CASSLSGTEYEQYF.

The rearrangement links TRBV20-1 to TRBJ2-7; D unresolved. Deletions cut 2 bases from V and 6 bases from J, with 8 bases between. The CDR3 consists of 11 residues. CDR1 is DFQATT and CDR2 is SNEGSKA in the germline V gene (reference sequence). The CDR3 nucleotides are TGCAGTGCTAGATGGACGGGCGAGCAGTACTTC. This gives the protein CSARWTGEQYF.

J is TRBJ2-7 and V is TRBV7-9, with D uncertain. Trimming took 5 bases from V and 0 from J, leaving 8 bases between them. CDR3 length equals 13 residues. Per germline, CDR1 SEHNR and CDR2 FQNEAQ (reference sequence). CDR3 in DNA: TGTGCCAGCAGCCCAGGTATCTCCTACGAGCAGTACTTC. This translates into CASSPGISYEQYF.

The V gene is TRBV5-4, the J gene TRBJ1-2, with TRBD1 as a possible D gene (6 bases). The germline V gene encodes CDR1 SGHNT and CDR2 YYREEE (reference sequence). Between the trimmed V and J ends, which lost 5 bases and 6 bases, there was a span of 17 bases. The CDR3 covers 14 residues. In nucleotides, the CDR3 is TGTGCCAGCAGTCCGTGGGGGGGGCATGATGGCTACACCTTC. Its protein product is CASSPWGGHDGYTF.

The chain links TRBV9 to TRBJ2-1; D might be TRBD1 or TRBD2, each matching 7 bases. Germline V CDR1 and CDR2: SGDLS, YYNGEE. Trimming shortened V by 6 bases and J by 0 bases, and 16 bases separated the two germline ends. The CDR3 covers 16 residues. CDR3 region: CASTQGGRSSYNEQFF. The CDR3 DNA follows: TGTGCCAGCACTCAGGGGGGGAGGAGCTCCTACAATGAGCAGTTCTTC. The full variable domain, completed using reference TRBV9 and TRBJ2-1, is DSGVTQTPKHLITATGQRVTLRCSPRSGDLSVYWYQQSLDQGLQFLIQYYNGEERAKGNILERFSAQQFPDLHSELNLSSLELGDSALYFCASTQGGRSSYNEQFFGPGTRLTVL.

In this sample, this clone turned up once. The V call is TRBV7-8, the J call TRBJ2-1; D gene unclear. V shed 0 bases and J shed 4 bases, with 7 bases lying between them. CDR3 length: 14 residues. Germline V gene sequence: CDR1 SGHVS, CDR2 FQNEAQ. The CDR3 bases are TGTGCCAGCAGCTTAGCGCTCGATTACAATGAGCAGTTCTTC. This codes for CASSLALDYNEQFF. Looking up the rest from reference TRBV7-8 and TRBJ2-1 gives the full variable domain: GAGVSQSPRYKVAKRGQDVALRCDPISGHVSLFWYQQALGQGPEFLTYFQNEAQLDKSGLPSDRFFAERPEGSVSTLKIQRTQQEDSAVYLCASSLALDYNEQFFGPGTRLTVL.

V is TRBV27 and J is TRBJ1-2; no firm D call. The CDR3 spans 12 residues. V was shortened by 2 bases and J by 7 bases, with 8 bases between the two germline ends. CDR1 and CDR2 (germline): MNHEY, SMNVEV (reference sequence). The CDR3 spells CASSLQGRGYTF. CDR3 coding DNA: TGTGCCAGCAGTTTACAAGGTCGTGGCTACACCTTC.

The chain joins TRBV9 to TRBJ2-1; TRBD2 aligns across 8 bases. V shed 0 bases, J shed 6 bases, and the junction held 5 bases outside the gene matches. Germline lookup yields CDR1 SGDLS and CDR2 YYNGEE. CDR3 length: 15 amino acids. CDR3 residues: CASSVGTSPSNEQFF. The CDR3, as DNA: TGTGCCAGCAGCGTAGGGACTAGCCCGTCCAATGAGCAGTTCTTC.

Only a few counts were recorded for this clone. The rearrangement links TRBV15 to TRBJ1-4; TRBD1 might be the D (6 bases). The V end was cut by 5 bases, the J end by 2 bases, with 15 bases between. Germline CDR1 reads LNHNV; CDR2 reads YYDKDF (reference sequence). The CDR3 has 16 residues. CDR3 residues: CATSRVVGATNEKLFF. The CDR3 DNA is TGTGCCACCAGCCGAGTAGTGGGGGCGACTAATGAAAAACTGTTTTTT.

This chain uses TRBV5-1 with TRBJ2-7, with 8 bases matching TRBD2. Germline V gene lookup returns CDR1 SGHRS and CDR2 YFSETQ. The V segment lost 4 bases and the J segment 2 bases; nucleotides outside the gene matches: 14. The CDR3 runs to 17 residues. CDR3: CASSPGASGRIAYEQYF. The CDR3 region has the DNA TGCGCCAGCAGCCCGGGTGCTAGCGGGCGTATTGCCTACGAGCAGTACTTC.

The chain recombines TRBV5-4 with TRBJ2-7, with 9 bases matching TRBD1. This CDR3 comprises 14 residues. From germline, CDR1 is SGHNT and CDR2 YYREEE (reference sequence). V dropped 5 bases and J dropped 4; count of bases not matched to a gene: 7. In nucleotides, the CDR3 is TGTGCCAGCAGTTTCGGGACAGGGATTTACGAGCAGTACTTC. Translation: CASSFGTGIYEQYF.

The J gene is TRBJ2-3, the V gene TRBV11-2, with 10 bases fitting TRBD2. Germline V gene data show CDR1 as SGHAT and CDR2 as FQNNGV. V trimming: 2 bases; J trimming: 1 base; junction bases outside the gene matches: 0. The CDR3 has 15 residues. The CDR3 reads CASSLTSGGTDTQYF. CDR3 bases: TGTGCCAGCAGCTTAACTAGCGGGGGCACAGATACGCAGTATTTT.

This rearrangement joins TRBV7-8 to TRBJ2-3; 11 bases agree with TRBD1. The CDR3 consists of 18 residues. In germline, CDR1 is SGHVS, CDR2 FQNEAQ. After removal of 0 bases from V and 6 bases from J, the junction contained 11 bases not matched to a gene. The CDR3 DNA sequence: TGTGCCAGCAGCTTAGCCAGGCTGGACAGGGGGCGGACGGATACGCAGTATTTT. Encoded protein: CASSLARLDRGRTDTQYF.

The chain couples TRBV27 to TRBJ2-1; D remains unclear. The CDR3 is 13 amino acids. The germline gives CDR1 MNHEY, CDR2 SMNVEV (reference sequence). The V end lost 8 bases, the J end lost 4 bases, and 12 bases lay between the germline ends. The CDR3 bases are TGTGCCAGCTCCTCGAGGATTTACAATGAGCAGTTCTTC. Protein sequence: CASSSRIYNEQFF.

The rearrangement links TRBV5-4 to TRBJ1-4, with 10 bases fitting TRBD1. The CDR3 totals 14 residues. CDR1 SGHNT and CDR2 YYREEE come from the germline V gene (reference sequence). The J segment lost 6 bases and the V segment lost 4 bases, leaving 3 bases of the junction unmatched. In DNA form, the CDR3 reads TGTGCCAGCAGCCCCGGGACAGGGGATGAAAAACTGTTTTTT. Its protein is CASSPGTGDEKLFF.

V is TRBV15 and J is TRBJ1-5; the match to TRBD1 covers 9 bases. CDR3 length: 15 residues. Germline lookup yields CDR1 LNHNV and CDR2 YYDKDF (reference sequence). V lost 4 bases to trimming and J lost 1 base; unmatched junction nucleotides: 2. The CDR3 reads CATSMGQGSNQPQHF. The CDR3 region has the DNA TGTGCCACCAGCATGGGACAGGGAAGCAATCAGCCCCAGCATTTT.